The clone carrying this TCR beta chain was seen ten or more times. The antigen is not known. TCRdb reprocessed the 5' RACE reads via MiXCR and lists one record per CDR3 protein. The data contain about 200,000 distinct CDR3 sequences, approximately 7.3% of them singletons. These data are taken from a study of CD8 T cells in ankylosing spondylitis. General study findings and limits: For ankylosing spondylitis blood, a TCR beta motif of several highly homologous variants appeared characteristic. Disease-linked clones reportedly showed significant enrichment in matched ankylosing spondylitis synovial fluid.

The CDR3 has 15 residues. Trimming removed 4 bases at V and 5 bases at J, with 19 bases between. CDR1 DFQATT and CDR2 SNEGSKA come from the germline V gene (reference sequence). The rearrangement uses TRBV20-1 and TRBJ2-3, with D tentatively TRBD2 (6 bases). The receptor comes from a male donor with ankylosing spondylitis. Material for sequencing was blood, either unsorted or a sorted T cell fraction (not recorded which). This chain's CDR3 is CSATPGVPWGDTQYF. The CDR3 DNA is TGCAGTGCTACCCCGGGGGTGCCTTGGGGAGATACGCAGTATTTT.